This TCR beta chain was observed in a study of identical twins. V trimming: 4 bases; J trimming: 0 bases; junction bases outside the gene matches: 12. The CDR3 runs 17 residues. Germline V gene data show CDR1 as SGHRS and CDR2 as YFSETQ. MiXCR, run by TCRdb on the 5' RACE reads, gives a single entry per CDR3 protein. The sample records fewer than 250,000 distinct CDR3 sequences, 5.5% to 7% being singletons. These data also formed part of another study, on yellow fever vaccine responses in identical twins.

The receptor was derived from a woman younger than 30 in good health. This chain connects TRBV5-1 to TRBJ2-7, with TRBD2 identical over 8 bases. The sequenced sample was memory (CD45RO+) T cells sorted from blood. CDR3 DNA: TGCGCCAGCAGCCGCGATCCGGGGGGGGCCAGCTCCTACGAGCAGTACTTC. This gives the protein CASSRDPGGASSYEQYF.